The next 11 T cell receptor beta chains were all read from a single sample in a study of T cells in women clearing cervical HPV infection. Method: immunoSEQ multiplex PCR; TCRdb's copy keeps in-frame clones and lacks some. The listing contains some 40,000 clones. The sequencing input was blood buffy coat. Every receptor here comes from a woman between 18 and 70 years old with a cervical HPV16 infection that either progressed to CIN3+ or cleared (not recorded which).

Turning to this clone: Read sequence stops 3 residues before the CDR3 end, and the germline J gene provides the missing end. This chain uses TRBV2 with TRBJ1-3; tentatively, D is TRBD1 (5 bases). V was cut by 7 bases and J by 3 bases, with 10 bases left in between. The CDR3 covers 13 residues. Germline CDR1 is SNHLY and CDR2 is FYNNEI. The CDR3 DNA, read in part, is TGTGCCAGCACATCAGGGATTGGAAACACC. Its protein is CASTSGIGNT. The full CDR3 sequence reads CASTSGIGNTIYF.

As for this clone: The read terminates 3 residues before the CDR3 end, so the remaining end is supplied by the germline J gene. The gene calls are TRBV27 and TRBJ1-2; a weak D match, TRBD1 (6 bases). The germline CDR1 and CDR2 sequences are MNHEY and SMNVEV (reference sequence). The CDR3 runs to 13 residues. V was cut by 3 bases and J by 2 bases, with 7 bases left in between. CDR3 in amino acids: CASSFGGNYGYTF. The sequenced CDR3 bases are TGTGCCAGCAGTTTTGGGGGCAACTATGGC.

Remarks on this clone: The read terminates 3 residues ahead of where the CDR3 ends, so the germline J gene completes it. The gene calls are TRBV7-6 and TRBJ1-3; possibly TRBD1 for D (6 bases). Trimming took off 2 bases at V and 2 bases at J, with 16 bases between the two ends. Germline V lookup: CDR1 SGHVS, CDR2 FNYEAQ. CDR3 length: 17 amino acids. CDR3 bases read: TGTGCCAGCAGCTTACTAGCAGGGAACAGGGCTGGAAACACC. Translating gives CASSLLAGNRAGNT. The complete CDR3 protein is CASSLLAGNRAGNTIYF.

With respect to this clone: Sequencing ends 3 residues short of the CDR3 end; the germline J gene provides the rest. The V call is TRBV5-6, the J call TRBJ1-2; 12 nucleotides align to TRBD1. Trimming at V came to 4 bases and at J to 6 bases, leaving 7 bases not matched to a gene. This CDR3 comprises 15 residues. Germline assignment: CDR1 SGHDT and CDR2 YYEEEE. This chain's CDR3 is CASSLRDRGRNGYTF. The CDR3 bases that were read are TGTGCCAGCAGCCTCCGGGACAGGGGGCGGAATGGC.

For this clone: The CDR3 end falls 3 residues outside the read, so it is completed with the germline J gene. The chain links TRBV11-1 to TRBJ2-3; the match to TRBD1 covers 9 bases. Losses at the gene ends were 5 bases for V and 0 bases for J; bases not matched to a gene: 3. The V gene's germline CDR1 is SGHAT and CDR2 FQDESV (reference sequence). This CDR3 comprises 15 residues. CDR3 in amino acids: CASSPTGGSTDTQYF. CDR3 DNA (partial): TGTGCCAGCAGCCCGACAGGGGGTAGCACAGATACG.

About this clone: The CDR3 end is not reached by the read, which stops 3 residues before it; the germline J gene fills it in. J is TRBJ2-7 and V is TRBV7-9; D is uncertain. Trimming removed 5 bases at V and 5 bases at J, with 13 bases between. The CDR3 spans 13 residues. CDR1 and CDR2 (germline): SEHNR, FQNEAQ (reference sequence). The sequenced part of the CDR3 DNA is TGTGCCAGCAGCCCACCTTTAAGGGACGAG. Its protein product is CASSPPLRDE. The full CDR3 sequence reads CASSPPLRDEQYF.

As regards this clone: The sequenced fragment ends 3 residues before the CDR3 boundary, so the rest is inferred from the germline J gene. The V and J genes are TRBV15 and TRBJ2-3, with 7 bases aligning to TRBD1. The CDR3 is 16 amino acids. The junction had 5 bases not matched to a gene; V was cut back by 2 bases and J by 0 bases. The germline gives CDR1 LNHNV, CDR2 YYDKDF (reference sequence). The CDR3 here is CATSRLTGRSTDTQYF. The sequenced CDR3 bases are TGTGCCACCAGCAGACTGACAGGGAGAAGCACAGATACG.

Points on this clone: The read halts 3 residues ahead of the CDR3 end, with the missing end drawn from the germline J gene. V gene TRBV19 combines with J gene TRBJ1-2; 7 nucleotides align to TRBD1. The CDR3 covers 14 residues. CDR1 is LNHDA and CDR2 is SQIVND in the germline V gene (reference sequence). CDR3 DNA (partial): TGTGCCAGTAGTATCCCGGGGACAGCAGGAGGC. Translating gives CASSIPGTAGG. The entire CDR3 reads CASSIPGTAGGYTF.

Worth noting for this clone: The sequence runs out 3 residues before the end of the CDR3; the remainder is reconstructed from the germline J gene. The chain combines TRBV7-9 with TRBJ2-5; D is uncertain. The V end was cut by 5 bases, the J end by 2 bases, with 9 bases between. The CDR3 is 13 residues long. Looked up from germline, CDR1 is SEHNR and CDR2 is FQNEAQ (reference sequence). CDR3 residues: CASSPDIQETQYF. The sequenced part of the CDR3 DNA is TGTGCCAGCAGCCCAGACATTCAAGAGACC.

Details on this clone: The CDR3 extends 3 residues past the end of the read, so its final part is completed from the germline J gene. The chain is built from TRBV4-1 and TRBJ2-5, with D perhaps TRBD1 (6 bases). The CDR3 is made up of 15 amino acids. Germline V gives CDR1 MGHRA, CDR2 YSYEKL. V lost 0 bases, J lost 5 bases, and 13 bases lay in between. Partial CDR3 DNA: TGCGCCAGCAGCCAAGAGCATGGGGGCTTTGAGACC. Protein: CASSQEHGGFET. The full-length CDR3 reads as CASSQEHGGFETQYF.

Comments on this clone: The read halts 3 residues ahead of the CDR3 end, with the missing end drawn from the germline J gene. The chain employs TRBV7-9 and TRBJ1-5; 7 bases are a match to TRBD1. This CDR3 has 12 amino acids. Germline CDR1 and CDR2: SEHNR and FQNEAQ (reference sequence). This CDR3 reads CATGGGNPPQHF. CDR3 bases read: TGTGCCACCGGAGGGGGCAATCCACCC.